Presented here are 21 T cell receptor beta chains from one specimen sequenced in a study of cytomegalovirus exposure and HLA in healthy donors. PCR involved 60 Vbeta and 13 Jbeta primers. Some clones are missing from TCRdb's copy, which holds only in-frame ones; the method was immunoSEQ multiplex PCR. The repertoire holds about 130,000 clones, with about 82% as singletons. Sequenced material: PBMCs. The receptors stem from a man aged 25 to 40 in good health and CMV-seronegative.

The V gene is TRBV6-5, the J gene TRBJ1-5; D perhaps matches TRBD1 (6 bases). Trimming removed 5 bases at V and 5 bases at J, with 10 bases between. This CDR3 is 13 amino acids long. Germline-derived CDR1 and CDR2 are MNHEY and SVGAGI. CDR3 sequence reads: CASSRTGYQPQHF. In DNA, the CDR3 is TGTGCCAGCAGTCGTACAGGGTATCAGCCCCAGCATTTT.

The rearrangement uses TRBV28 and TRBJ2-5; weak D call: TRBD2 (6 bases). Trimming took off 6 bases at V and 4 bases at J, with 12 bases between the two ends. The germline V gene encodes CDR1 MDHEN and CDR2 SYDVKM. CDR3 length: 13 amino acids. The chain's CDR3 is CASSSPGLETQYF. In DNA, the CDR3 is TGTGCCAGCAGCAGTCCGGGACTAGAGACCCAGTACTTC.

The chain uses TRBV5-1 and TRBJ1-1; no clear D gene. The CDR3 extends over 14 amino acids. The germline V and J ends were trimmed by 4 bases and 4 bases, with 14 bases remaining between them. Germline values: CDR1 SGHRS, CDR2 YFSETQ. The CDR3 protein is CASSPGRVRTEAFF. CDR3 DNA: TGCGCCAGCAGCCCTGGGCGGGTGCGCACTGAAGCTTTCTTT.

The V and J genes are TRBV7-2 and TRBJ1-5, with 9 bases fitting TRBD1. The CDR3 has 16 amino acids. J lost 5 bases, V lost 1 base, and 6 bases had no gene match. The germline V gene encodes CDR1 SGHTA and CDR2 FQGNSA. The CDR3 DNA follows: TGTGCCAGCAGCTTAGAGGGGACAGGGTATTATCAGCCCCAGCATTTT. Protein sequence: CASSLEGTGYYQPQHF.

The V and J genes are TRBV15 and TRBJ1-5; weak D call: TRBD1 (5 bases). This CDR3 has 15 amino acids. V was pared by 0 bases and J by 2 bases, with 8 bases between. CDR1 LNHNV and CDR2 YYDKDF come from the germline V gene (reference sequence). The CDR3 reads CATSRDSRGNQPQHF. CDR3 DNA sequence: TGTGCCACCAGCAGAGATAGCAGGGGCAATCAGCCCCAGCATTTT.

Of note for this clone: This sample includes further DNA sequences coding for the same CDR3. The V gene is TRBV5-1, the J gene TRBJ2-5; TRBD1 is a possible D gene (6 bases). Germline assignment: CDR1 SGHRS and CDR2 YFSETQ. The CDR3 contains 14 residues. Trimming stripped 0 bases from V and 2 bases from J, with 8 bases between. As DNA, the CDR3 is TGCGCCAGCAGCTTGGGGACAGCACAAGAGACCCAGTACTTC. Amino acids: CASSLGTAQETQYF.

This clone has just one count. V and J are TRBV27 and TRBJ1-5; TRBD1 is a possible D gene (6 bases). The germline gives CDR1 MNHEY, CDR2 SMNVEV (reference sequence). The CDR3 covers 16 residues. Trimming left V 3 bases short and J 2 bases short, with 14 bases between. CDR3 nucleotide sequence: TGTGCCAGCAGTTTTGGCAGGGGCCAGGGCAATCAGCCCCAGCATTTT. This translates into CASSFGRGQGNQPQHF.

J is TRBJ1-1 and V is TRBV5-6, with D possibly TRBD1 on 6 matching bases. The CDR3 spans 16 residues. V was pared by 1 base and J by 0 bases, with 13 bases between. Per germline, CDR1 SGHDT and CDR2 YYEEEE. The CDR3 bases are TGTGCCAGCAGCTTGCGTGGACAGCTAATGAACACTGAAGCTTTCTTT. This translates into CASSLRGQLMNTEAFF.

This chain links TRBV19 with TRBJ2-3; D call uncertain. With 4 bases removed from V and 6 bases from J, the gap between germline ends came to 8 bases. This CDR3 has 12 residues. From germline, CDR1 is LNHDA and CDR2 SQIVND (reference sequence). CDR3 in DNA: TGTGCCAGTAGTAGCCAGGCGGATACGCAGTATTTT. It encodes CASSSQADTQYF.

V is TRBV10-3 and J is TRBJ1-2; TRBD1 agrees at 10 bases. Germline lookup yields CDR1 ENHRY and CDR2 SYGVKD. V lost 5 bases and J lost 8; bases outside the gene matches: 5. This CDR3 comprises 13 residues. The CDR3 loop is CAISIGQGGGYTF. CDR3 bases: TGTGCCATCAGTATTGGACAGGGGGGAGGCTACACCTTC.

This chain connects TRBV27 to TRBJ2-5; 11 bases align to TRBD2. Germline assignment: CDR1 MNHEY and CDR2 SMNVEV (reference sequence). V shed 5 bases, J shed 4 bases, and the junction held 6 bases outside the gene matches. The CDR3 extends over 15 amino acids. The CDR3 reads CASSPLAGGGETQYF. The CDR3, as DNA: TGTGCCAGCAGTCCCCTAGCGGGAGGAGGAGAGACCCAGTACTTC.

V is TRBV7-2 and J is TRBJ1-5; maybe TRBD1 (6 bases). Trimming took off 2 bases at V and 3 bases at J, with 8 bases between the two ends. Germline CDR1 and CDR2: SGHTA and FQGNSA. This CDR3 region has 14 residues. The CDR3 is CASSLRQANQPQHF. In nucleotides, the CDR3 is TGTGCCAGCAGCTTAAGACAGGCCAATCAGCCCCAGCATTTT. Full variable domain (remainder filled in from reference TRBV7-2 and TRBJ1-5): GAGVSQSPSNKVTEKGKDVELRCDPISGHTALYWYRQSLGQGLEFLIYFQGNSAPDKSGLPSDRFSAERTGGSVSTLTIQRTQQEDSAVYLCASSLRQANQPQHFGDGTRLSIL.

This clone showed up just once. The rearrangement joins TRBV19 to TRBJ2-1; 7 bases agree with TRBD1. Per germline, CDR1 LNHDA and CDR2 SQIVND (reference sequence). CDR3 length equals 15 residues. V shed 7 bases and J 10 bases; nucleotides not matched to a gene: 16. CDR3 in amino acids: CASTDKNRGFYEQFF. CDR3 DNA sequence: TGTGCCAGTACCGATAAAAACAGGGGCTTTTACGAGCAGTTCTTC.

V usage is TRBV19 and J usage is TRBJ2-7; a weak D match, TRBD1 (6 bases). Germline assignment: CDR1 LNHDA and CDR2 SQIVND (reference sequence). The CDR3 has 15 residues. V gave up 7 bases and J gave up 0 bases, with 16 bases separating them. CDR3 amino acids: CASTHGAGVSYEQYF. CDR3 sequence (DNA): TGTGCCAGTACCCATGGGGCAGGGGTCTCCTACGAGCAGTACTTC.

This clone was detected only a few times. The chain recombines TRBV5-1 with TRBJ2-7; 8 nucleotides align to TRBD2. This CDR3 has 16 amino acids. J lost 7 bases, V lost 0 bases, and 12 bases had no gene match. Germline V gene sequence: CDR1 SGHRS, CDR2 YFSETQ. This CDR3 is CASSLADGAGGREQYF. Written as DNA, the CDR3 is TGCGCCAGCAGCTTGGCCGATGGGGCGGGAGGTCGGGAGCAGTACTTC.

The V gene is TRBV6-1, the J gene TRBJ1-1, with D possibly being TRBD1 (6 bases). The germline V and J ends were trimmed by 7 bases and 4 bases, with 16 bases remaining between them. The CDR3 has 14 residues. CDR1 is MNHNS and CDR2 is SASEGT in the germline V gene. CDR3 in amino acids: CASTLQGRGTEAFF. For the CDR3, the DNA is TGTGCCAGCACTTTACAGGGCCGGGGCACTGAAGCTTTCTTT.

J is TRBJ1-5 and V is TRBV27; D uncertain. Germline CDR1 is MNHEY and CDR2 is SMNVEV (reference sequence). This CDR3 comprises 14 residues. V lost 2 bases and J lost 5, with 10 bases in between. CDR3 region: CASSLAVRDQPQHF. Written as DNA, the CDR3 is TGTGCCAGCAGTTTAGCAGTGAGGGATCAGCCCCAGCATTTT.

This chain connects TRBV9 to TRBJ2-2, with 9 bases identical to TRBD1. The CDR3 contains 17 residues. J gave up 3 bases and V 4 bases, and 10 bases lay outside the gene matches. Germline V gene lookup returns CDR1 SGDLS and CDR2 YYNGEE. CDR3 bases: TGTGCCAGCAGCCCGAGAGGACAGGGGCGGGACACCGGGGAGCTGTTTTTT. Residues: CASSPRGQGRDTGELFF.

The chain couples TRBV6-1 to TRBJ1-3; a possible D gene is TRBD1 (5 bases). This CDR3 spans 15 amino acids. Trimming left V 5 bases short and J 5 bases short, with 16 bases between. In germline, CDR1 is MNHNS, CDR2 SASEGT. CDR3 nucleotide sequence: TGTGCCAGCAGTTCGAGTCATGCAGGGAGAAACACCATATATTTT. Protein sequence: CASSSSHAGRNTIYF.

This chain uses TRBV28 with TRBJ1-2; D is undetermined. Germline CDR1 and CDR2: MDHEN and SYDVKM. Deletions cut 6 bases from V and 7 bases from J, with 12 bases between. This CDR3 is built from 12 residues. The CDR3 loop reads CASSRRGGGYTF. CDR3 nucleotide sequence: TGTGCCAGCAGCCGCCGGGGTGGTGGCTACACCTTC.

CDR3 region: CASSRRAGSTDTQYF. The DNA of the CDR3 is TGTGCCAGCAGTCGGAGGGCGGGGTCCACAGATACGCAGTATTTT. The chain uses TRBV11-3 and TRBJ2-3, with a tentative D call TRBD2 (6 bases). Deletions cut 6 bases from V and 2 bases from J, with 15 bases between. This CDR3 spans 15 amino acids. Per the germline V gene, CDR1 is SGHNT and CDR2 is YENEEA. Drawing the rest from reference TRBV11-3 and TRBJ2-3, the complete variable domain is EAGVVQSPRYKIIEKKQPVAFWCNPISGHNTLYWYLQNLGQGPELLIRYENEEAVDDSQLPKDRFSAERLKGVDSTLKIQPAELGDSAVYLCASSRRAGSTDTQYFGPGTRLTVL.